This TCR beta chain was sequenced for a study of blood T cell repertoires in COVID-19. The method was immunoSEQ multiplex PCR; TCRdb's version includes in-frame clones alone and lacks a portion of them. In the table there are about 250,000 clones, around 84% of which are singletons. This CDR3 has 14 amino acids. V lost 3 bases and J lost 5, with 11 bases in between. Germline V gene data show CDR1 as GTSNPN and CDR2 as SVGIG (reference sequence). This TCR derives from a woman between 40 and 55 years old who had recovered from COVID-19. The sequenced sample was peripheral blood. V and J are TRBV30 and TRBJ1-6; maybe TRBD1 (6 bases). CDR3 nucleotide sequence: TGTGCCTGGAGGAGGACAGTAGATAATTCACCCCTCCACTTT. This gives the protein CAWRRTVDNSPLHF.